Given below is one T cell receptor (beta chain) in context. The data belong to a study of blood T cell repertoires in COVID-19. In the study overall: COVID-19 samples from acute and convalescent phases originated in the United States, Italy and Spain. The analysed material was cDNA or gDNA that came from T cells, B-cell-depleted T cells, or PBMCs.

Germline V lookup: CDR1 SGDLS, CDR2 YYNGEE. Between the trimmed V and J ends, which lost 3 bases and 4 bases, there was a span of 9 bases. The CDR3 sequence is 13 residues long. As handled by the study authors: How many nucleated cells were present was estimated from reference gene primer amplification. Repertoires were generated with immunoSEQ multiplex PCR, while TCRdb's copy carries only in-frame clones and drops some. The DNA was the basis for D and trimming; V, J and clone size are from that table. The sample shows over 200,000 clones, approximately 85% of them seen only once. The sample was peripheral blood. V usage is TRBV9 and J usage is TRBJ2-3; possible D gene TRBD2, 6 bases. This TCR derives from a woman under 40 with acute or convalescent COVID-19. CDR3 nucleotides: TGTGCCAGCAGCGCCATAGCGGCAGATACGCAGTATTTT. This sequence encodes CASSAIAADTQYF.